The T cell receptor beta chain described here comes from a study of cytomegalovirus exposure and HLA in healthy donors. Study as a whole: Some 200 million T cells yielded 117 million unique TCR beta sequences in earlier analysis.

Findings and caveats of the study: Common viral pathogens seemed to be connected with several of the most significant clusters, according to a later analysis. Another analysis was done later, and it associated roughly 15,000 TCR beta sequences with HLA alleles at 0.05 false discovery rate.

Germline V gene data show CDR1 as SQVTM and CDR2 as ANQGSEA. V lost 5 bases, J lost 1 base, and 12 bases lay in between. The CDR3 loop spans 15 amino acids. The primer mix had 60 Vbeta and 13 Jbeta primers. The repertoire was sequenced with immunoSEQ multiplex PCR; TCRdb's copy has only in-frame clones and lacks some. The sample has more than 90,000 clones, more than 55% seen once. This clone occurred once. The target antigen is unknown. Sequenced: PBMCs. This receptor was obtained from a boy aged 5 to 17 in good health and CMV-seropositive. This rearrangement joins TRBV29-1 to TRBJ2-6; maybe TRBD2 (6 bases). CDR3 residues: CSVLAGGSGANVLTF. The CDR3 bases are TGCAGCGTTTTGGCAGGAGGGTCTGGGGCCAACGTCCTGACTTTC.